This T cell receptor beta chain derives from a study of T cells in Graves' hyperthyroidism and ophthalmopathy (dated by TCRdb to the late 2010s). For the wider study: Peripheral blood samples were taken at the time of initial diagnosis, prior to any treatment. A discovery cohort of roughly 100 patients, roughly 40 with Graves' ophthalmopathy and fewer than 65 with stable Graves' hyperthyroidism, was used to find distinguishing TCR V-J signatures. For training and testing, the 100 or so patients in the discovery cohort were randomly divided in a 7:3 ratio. After sampling, hyperthyroidism patients received methimazole starting at 30 mg daily, and ophthalmopathy patients received high-dose intravenous methylprednisolone. Whether ophthalmopathy could be predicted prospectively was tested in an independent validation cohort made up of under 20 hyperthyroidism patients plus 17 patients who later progressed to ophthalmopathy. The paper describes TCR Vbeta CDR3 sequencing of 120 to 150 peripheral blood samples, made up of roughly 45 ophthalmopathy patients, around 78 hyperthyroidism patients and 17 progressor patients. Thyroid tissue and blood T-cell repertoires from about six Graves' hyperthyroidism patients were also compared in the study. What the work shows at the level of the full study, not this receptor alone: Sample size was not statistically predetermined, and investigators were not blinded to group allocation. Ophthalmopathy was separated from stable hyperthyroidism by a 13 V-J signature model, with around 88% sensitivity and roughly 84% specificity obtained in cross-validation and 80%/75% obtained in testing. In validation, the model predicted progression to ophthalmopathy with 60% to 71% sensitivity and approximately 74% specificity, a median of 6.5 months before onset. Blood samples also contained most of the expanded thyroid clonotypes (frequency above 0.001), which suggests that blood repertoires may reflect thyroid immune responses.

Measured from the cysteine to the phenylalanine, the CDR3 is 17 residues long. Only CDR3 DNA remains: 51 bases, in frame from the first base. The germline V gene supplies CDR1 SGHDN and CDR2 FVKESK. Trimming costs V 1 base and J 0 bases, and their ends lie 16 bases apart. This clonotype has at least ten counts. The target of this receptor is not known. The input lacks base qualities; no much larger clone sits a single base away. A patient counted as having stable Graves' hyperthyroidism if no progression to ophthalmopathy occurred over 18 months of follow-up. Hyperthyroidism patients were newly diagnosed, had a disease duration of under 2 months, and were aged 18 to 65 years. The study excluded patients with uncontrolled infections, other autoimmune diseases, pregnancy or lactation. Diagnoses were established on the basis of clinical symptoms, serum thyroxine and TRAb, thyroid ultrasound, and orbital computed tomography. Ficoll-Paque density gradient centrifugation was used to isolate PBMCs from around 10 ml of fresh peripheral blood. Total RNA was extracted with Trizol reagent, and quality was checked on an Agilent 2100 Bioanalyzer.

TCR beta CDR3 regions were amplified from RNA transcripts. A first-round RT-PCR of the TCR CDR3 used the HTBI primer set with the Qiagen OneStep RT-PCR kit. Libraries were constructed in a second round of multiplex PCR, after which size selection and purification were carried out. Libraries were sequenced paired-end with 100 bp reads on an Illumina HiSeq2000. The authors' pipeline ran thus. SOAPnuke was used to process the raw data, with reads discarded if the reads contained adapters or uncalled bases, had a mean Phred below 15, or lacked an exact constant-primer or identifier match. High-quality paired reads were merged with COPE v1.2.5, and unique nucleotide sequences were defined as clonotypes. MiTCR v1.1 was used to align clonotypes to the IMGT TRBV, TRBD and TRBJ reference segments. The analysis included only V-J combinations with a frequency above 0.0001, which together covered 99.2% of the repertoires. The TCS score was defined as F50 (clonal expansion) divided by E x V (chaos), with BLOSUM62-based TCRdist calculated between CDR3 peptides within each V-J. Welch's t-statistics and random forest reduced roughly 500 V-J features to roughly 13, which were used in a naive Bayes classifier (R e1071). TCRdb reprocessed the public reads (quality trimming at Q25 with fastp, clone calling with MiXCR) and kept in-frame beta chains. Identical CDR3 proteins give one entry, which carries the most common genes and DNA. TCRdb, not the authors, supplied the V and J calls. The sample table records around 350,000 distinct CDR3 sequences; 13% of these occur just once. The ten most abundant clones make up 9.2% of the sample.

The chain joins TRBV14 to TRBJ2-7; matching of 6 bases hints at TRBD2 as the D gene. The sequence came from a young woman with Graves' hyperthyroidism. Sequenced sample: blood. The CDR3 reads CASSQGGAMGHSYEQYF. The bases are TGTGCCAGCAGCCAAGGCGGGGCGATGGGCCACTCCTACGAGCAGTACTTC.